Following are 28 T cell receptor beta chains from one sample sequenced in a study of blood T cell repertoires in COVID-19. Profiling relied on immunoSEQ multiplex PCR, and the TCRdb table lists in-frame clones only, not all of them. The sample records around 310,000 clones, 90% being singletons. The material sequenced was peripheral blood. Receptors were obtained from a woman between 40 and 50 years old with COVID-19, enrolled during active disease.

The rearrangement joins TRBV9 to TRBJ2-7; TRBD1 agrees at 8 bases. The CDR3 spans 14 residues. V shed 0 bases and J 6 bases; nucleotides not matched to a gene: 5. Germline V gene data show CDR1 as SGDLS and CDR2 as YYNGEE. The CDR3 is CASSVAQGAVEQYF. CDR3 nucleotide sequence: TGTGCCAGCAGCGTAGCTCAGGGGGCGGTCGAGCAGTACTTC.

CDR3 protein: CASSLTRDYEKLFF. The CDR3 bases are TGTGCCAGCAGCCTTACTAGAGATTATGAAAAACTGTTTTTT. This chain joins TRBV11-2 and TRBJ1-4, with D unclear. The CDR3 spans 14 residues. Germline values: CDR1 SGHAT, CDR2 FQNNGV. Trimming pared 5 bases from V and 6 bases from J, leaving 13 bases between.

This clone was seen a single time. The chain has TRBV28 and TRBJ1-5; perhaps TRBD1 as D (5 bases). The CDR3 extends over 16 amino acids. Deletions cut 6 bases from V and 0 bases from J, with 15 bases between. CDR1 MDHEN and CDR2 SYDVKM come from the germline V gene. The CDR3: CASRGGLLYSNQPQHF. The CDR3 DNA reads TGTGCCAGCAGGGGGGGACTCCTCTATAGCAATCAGCCCCAGCATTTT.

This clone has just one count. The CDR3 sequence is CASSQDRANTEAFF. CDR3 nucleotide sequence: TGCGCCAGCAGCCAGGACAGGGCGAACACTGAAGCTTTCTTT. This sequence joins TRBV4-3 and TRBJ1-1; 8 bases align to TRBD1. The CDR3 consists of 14 residues. Germline V gives CDR1 LGHNA, CDR2 YSLEER. The V and J ends lost 3 bases and 1 base, in that order; junction bases with no gene match: 1.

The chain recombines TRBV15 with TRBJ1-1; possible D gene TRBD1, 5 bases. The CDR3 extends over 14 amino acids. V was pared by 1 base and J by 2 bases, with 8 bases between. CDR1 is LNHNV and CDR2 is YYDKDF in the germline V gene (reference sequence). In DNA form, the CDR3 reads TGTGCCACCAGCAGAGGTGGGGCTAACACTGAAGCTTTCTTT. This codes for CATSRGGANTEAFF. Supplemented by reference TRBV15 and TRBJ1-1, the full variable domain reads DAMVIQNPRYQVTQFGKPVTLSCSQTLNHNVMYWYQQKSSQAPKLLFHYYDKDFNNEADTPDNFQSRRPNTSFCFLDIRSPGLGDTAMYLCATSRGGANTEAFFGQGTRLTVV.

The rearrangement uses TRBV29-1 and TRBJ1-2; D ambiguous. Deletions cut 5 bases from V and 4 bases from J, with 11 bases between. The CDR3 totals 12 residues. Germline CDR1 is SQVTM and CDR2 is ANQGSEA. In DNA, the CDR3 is TGCAGCGTTCTATCAGCGAGCTATGGCTACACCTTC. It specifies CSVLSASYGYTF.

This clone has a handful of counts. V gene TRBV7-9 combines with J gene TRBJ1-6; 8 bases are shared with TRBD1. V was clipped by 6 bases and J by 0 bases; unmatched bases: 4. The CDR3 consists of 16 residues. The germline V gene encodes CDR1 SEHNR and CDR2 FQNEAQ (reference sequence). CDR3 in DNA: TGTGCCAGCAGGAGGACAGGGAGCTCCTATAATTCACCCCTCCACTTT. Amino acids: CASRRTGSSYNSPLHF.

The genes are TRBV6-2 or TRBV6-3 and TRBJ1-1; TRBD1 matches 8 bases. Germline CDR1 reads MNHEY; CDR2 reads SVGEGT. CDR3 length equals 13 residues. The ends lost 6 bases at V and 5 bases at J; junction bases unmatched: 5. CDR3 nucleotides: TGTGCCAGCAGCCGGACAGGGAGAACTGAAGCTTTCTTT. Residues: CASSRTGRTEAFF.

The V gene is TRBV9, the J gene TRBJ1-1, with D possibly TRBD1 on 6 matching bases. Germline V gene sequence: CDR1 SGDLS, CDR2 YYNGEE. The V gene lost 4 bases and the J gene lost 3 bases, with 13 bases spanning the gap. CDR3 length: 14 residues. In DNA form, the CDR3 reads TGTGCCAGCAGCTTGGCAGGGGATCACACTGAAGCTTTCTTT. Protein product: CASSLAGDHTEAFF. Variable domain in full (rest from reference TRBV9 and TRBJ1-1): DSGVTQTPKHLITATGQRVTLRCSPRSGDLSVYWYQQSLDQGLQFLIQYYNGEERAKGNILERFSAQQFPDLHSELNLSSLELGDSALYFCASSLAGDHTEAFFGQGTRLTVV.

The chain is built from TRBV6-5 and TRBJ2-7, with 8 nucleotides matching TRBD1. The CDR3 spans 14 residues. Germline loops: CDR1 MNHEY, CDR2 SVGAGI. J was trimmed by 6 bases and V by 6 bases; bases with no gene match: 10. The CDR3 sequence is CASSQRQGAGEQYF. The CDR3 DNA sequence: TGTGCCAGCAGCCAAAGGCAGGGGGCGGGCGAGCAGTACTTC.

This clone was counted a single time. The CDR3 sequence: CASTRQGGSNEKLFF. The CDR3 bases are TGTGCCAGCACTCGACAAGGGGGTTCTAATGAAAAACTGTTTTTT. V and J are TRBV6-5 and TRBJ1-4; D may be TRBD1 (6 bases). The V and J ends lost 7 bases and 3 bases respectively, with 15 bases between them. Germline-derived CDR1 and CDR2 are MNHEY and SVGAGI. This CDR3 has 15 amino acids.

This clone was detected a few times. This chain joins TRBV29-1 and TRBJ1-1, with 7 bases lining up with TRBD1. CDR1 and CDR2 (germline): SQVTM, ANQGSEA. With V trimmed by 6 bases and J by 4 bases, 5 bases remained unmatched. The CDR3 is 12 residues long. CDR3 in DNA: TGCAGCGTGCTACGACAGGGCACTGAAGCTTTCTTT. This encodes CSVLRQGTEAFF.

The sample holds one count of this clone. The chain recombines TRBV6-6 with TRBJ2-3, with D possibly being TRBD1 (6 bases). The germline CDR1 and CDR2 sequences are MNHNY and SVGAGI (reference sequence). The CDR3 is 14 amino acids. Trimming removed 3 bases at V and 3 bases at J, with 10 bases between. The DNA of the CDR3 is TGTGCCAGCAGTTATAGGCAGGGGACAGATACGCAGTATTTT. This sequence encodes CASSYRQGTDTQYF.

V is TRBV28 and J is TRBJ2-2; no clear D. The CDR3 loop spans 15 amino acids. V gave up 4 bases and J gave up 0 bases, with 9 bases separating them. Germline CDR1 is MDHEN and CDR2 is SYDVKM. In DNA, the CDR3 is TGTGCCAGCAGTTGGGCCGTGTCGAACACCGGGGAGCTGTTTTTT. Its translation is CASSWAVSNTGELFF.

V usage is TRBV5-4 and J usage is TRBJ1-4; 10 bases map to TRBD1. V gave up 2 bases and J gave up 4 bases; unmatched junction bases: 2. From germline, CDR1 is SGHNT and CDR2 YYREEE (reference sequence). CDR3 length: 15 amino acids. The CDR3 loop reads CASSFGTGDNEKLFF. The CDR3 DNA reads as TGTGCCAGCAGCTTTGGGACAGGGGATAATGAAAAACTGTTTTTT.

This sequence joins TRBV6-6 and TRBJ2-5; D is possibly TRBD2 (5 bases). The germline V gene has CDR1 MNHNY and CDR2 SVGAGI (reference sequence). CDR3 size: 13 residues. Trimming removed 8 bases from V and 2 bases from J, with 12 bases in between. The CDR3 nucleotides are TGTGCCAGCCGTGTGGGGAGTCAAGAGACCCAGTACTTC. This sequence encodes CASRVGSQETQYF.

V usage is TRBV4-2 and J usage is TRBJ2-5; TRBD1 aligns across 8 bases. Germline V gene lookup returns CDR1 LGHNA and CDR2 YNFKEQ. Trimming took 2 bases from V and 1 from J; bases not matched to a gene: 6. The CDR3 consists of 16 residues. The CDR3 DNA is TGTGCCAGCAGCCAATTTCGGGACAGGACCCAAGAGACCCAGTACTTC. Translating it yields CASSQFRDRTQETQYF.

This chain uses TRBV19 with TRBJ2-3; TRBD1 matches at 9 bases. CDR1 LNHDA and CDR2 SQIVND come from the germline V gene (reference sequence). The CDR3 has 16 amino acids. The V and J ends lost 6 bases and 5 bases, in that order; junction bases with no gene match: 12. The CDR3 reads CASRKRGAGQGDTQYF. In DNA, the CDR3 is TGTGCCAGTAGGAAACGAGGAGCGGGACAGGGAGATACGCAGTATTTT.

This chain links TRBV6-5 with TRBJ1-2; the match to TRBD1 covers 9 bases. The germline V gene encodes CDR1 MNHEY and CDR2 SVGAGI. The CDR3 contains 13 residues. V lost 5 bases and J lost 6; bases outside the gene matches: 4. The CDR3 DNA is TGTGCCAGCAGTAAGGGACAGGGCCATGGCTACACCTTC. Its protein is CASSKGQGHGYTF.

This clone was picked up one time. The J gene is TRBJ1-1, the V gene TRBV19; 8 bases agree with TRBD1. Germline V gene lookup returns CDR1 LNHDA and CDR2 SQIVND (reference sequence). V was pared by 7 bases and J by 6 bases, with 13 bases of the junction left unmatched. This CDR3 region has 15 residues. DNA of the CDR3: TGTGCCAGTAATCCGGGTGACAGGGGATGGGCTGAAGCTTTCTTT. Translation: CASNPGDRGWAEAFF.

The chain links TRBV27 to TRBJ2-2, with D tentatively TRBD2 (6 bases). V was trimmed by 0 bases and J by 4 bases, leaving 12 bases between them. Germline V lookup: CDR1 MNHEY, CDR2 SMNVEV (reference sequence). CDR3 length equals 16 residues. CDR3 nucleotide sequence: TGTGCCAGCAGTTTATCCGCGGGGCTGTTCACCGGGGAGCTGTTTTTT. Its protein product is CASSLSAGLFTGELFF.

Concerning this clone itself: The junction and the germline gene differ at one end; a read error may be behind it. Here the CDR3 reads CASRMDNLSSHEQYF. CDR3 nucleotide sequence: TGTGCCAGCAGGATGGACAATCTGAGCTCCCACGAGCAGTACTTC. The rearrangement joins TRBV2 to TRBJ2-7; TRBD1 is a possible D gene (5 bases). This CDR3 region has 15 residues. CDR1 is SNHLY, CDR2 FYNNEI, per germline.

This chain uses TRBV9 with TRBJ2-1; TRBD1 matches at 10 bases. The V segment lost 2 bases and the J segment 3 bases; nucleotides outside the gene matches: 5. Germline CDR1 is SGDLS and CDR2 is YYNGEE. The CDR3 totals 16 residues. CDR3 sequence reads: CASSVLGQGIYNEQFF. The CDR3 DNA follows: TGTGCCAGCAGCGTTTTGGGACAGGGGATCTACAATGAGCAGTTCTTC.

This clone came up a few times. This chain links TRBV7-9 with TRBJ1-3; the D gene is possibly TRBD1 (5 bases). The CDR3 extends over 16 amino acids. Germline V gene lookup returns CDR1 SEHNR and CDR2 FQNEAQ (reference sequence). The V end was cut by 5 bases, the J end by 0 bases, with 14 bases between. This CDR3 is CASSHGSGLSGNTIYF. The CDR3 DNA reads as TGTGCCAGCAGCCACGGCTCAGGGCTCTCTGGAAACACCATATATTTT.

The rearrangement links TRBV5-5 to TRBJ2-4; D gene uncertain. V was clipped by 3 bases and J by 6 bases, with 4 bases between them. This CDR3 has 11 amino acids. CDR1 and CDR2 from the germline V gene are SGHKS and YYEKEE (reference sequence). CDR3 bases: TGTGCCAGCAGCTCGGGAAACATTCAGTACTTC. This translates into CASSSGNIQYF. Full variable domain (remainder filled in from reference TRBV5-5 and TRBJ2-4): DAGVTQSPTHLIKTRGQQVTLRCSPISGHKSVSWYQQVLGQGPQFIFQYYEKEERGRGNFPDRFSARQFPNYSSELNVNALLLGDSALYLCASSSGNIQYFGAGTRLSVL.

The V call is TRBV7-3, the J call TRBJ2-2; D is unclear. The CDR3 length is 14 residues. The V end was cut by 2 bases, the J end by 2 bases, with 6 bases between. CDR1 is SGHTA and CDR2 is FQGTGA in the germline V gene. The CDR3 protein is CASSLYRNTGELFF. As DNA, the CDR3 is TGTGCCAGCAGCTTATACAGAAACACCGGGGAGCTGTTTTTT.

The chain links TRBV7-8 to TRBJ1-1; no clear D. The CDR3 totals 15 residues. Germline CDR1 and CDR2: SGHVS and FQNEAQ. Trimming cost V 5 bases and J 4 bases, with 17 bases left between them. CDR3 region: CASSRDGLGSTEAFF. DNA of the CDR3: TGTGCCAGCAGCCGTGACGGCCTCGGGAGCACTGAAGCTTTCTTT.

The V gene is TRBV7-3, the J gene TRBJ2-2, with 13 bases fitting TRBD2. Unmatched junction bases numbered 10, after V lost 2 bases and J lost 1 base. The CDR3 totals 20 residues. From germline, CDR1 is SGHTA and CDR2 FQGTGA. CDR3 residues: CASSLGGTSGIPLNTGELFF. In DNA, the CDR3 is TGTGCCAGCAGCTTAGGCGGGACTAGCGGGATACCACTGAACACCGGGGAGCTGTTTTTT. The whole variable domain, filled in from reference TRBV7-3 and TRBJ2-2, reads GAGVSQTPSNKVTEKGKYVELRCDPISGHTALYWYRQSLGQGPEFLIYFQGTGAADDSGLPNDRFFAVRPEGSVSTLKIQRTERGDSAVYLCASSLGGTSGIPLNTGELFFGEGSRLTVL.